The rows below give T cell receptor beta chains drawn from one sample of a study of cytomegalovirus exposure and HLA in healthy donors. The method was immunoSEQ multiplex PCR; TCRdb's version includes in-frame clones alone and lacks a portion of them. The sample holds about 53,000 clones; around nine tenths are singletons and the top ten take more than 1.4%. What was sequenced was PBMCs. These receptors were collected from a man younger than 35 in good health and CMV-seronegative. Both conserved end residues are part of each CDR3. The order of the fields is D gene, clone size, V gene, J gene, CDR3 protein, CDR3 DNA. A D gene is named only where the DNA matches it firmly. Only part of the rows carry a size: once, few, many, or a class if the clone is expanded.

d_call: .
clone_size: .
v_call: TRBV11-2
j_call: TRBJ2-7
cdr3_aa: CASSLTISPYEQYF
cdr3_nt: TGTGCCAGCAGCCTTACAATCAGTCCCTACGAGCAGTACTTC

d_call: TRBD1
clone_size: .
v_call: TRBV14
j_call: TRBJ2-7
cdr3_aa: CASSRDRAHEQYF
cdr3_nt: TGTGCCAGCAGCCGGGACAGGGCCCACGAGCAGTACTTC

d_call: TRBD1
clone_size: .
v_call: TRBV29-1
j_call: TRBJ2-2
cdr3_aa: CSVERQGANTGELFF
cdr3_nt: TGCAGCGTTGAACGCCAGGGGGCAAACACCGGGGAGCTGTTTTTT

d_call: .
clone_size: .
v_call: TRBV7-3
j_call: TRBJ2-1
cdr3_aa: CASSSREYNEQFF
cdr3_nt: TGTGCCAGCAGCTCCCGGGAATACAATGAGCAGTTCTTC

d_call: TRBD2
clone_size: .
v_call: TRBV5-4
j_call: TRBJ2-1
cdr3_aa: CASSRTSAIFHEQFF
cdr3_nt: TGTGCCAGCAGCCGGACTAGCGCCATTTTTCATGAGCAGTTCTTC

d_call: .
clone_size: .
v_call: TRBV11-2
j_call: TRBJ2-1
cdr3_aa: CASSLVWGGRNEQFF
cdr3_nt: TGTGCCAGCAGCTTAGTTTGGGGGGGCAGGAATGAGCAGTTCTTC

d_call: TRBD2
clone_size: .
v_call: TRBV5-1
j_call: TRBJ2-2
cdr3_aa: CASRLARTNTGELFF
cdr3_nt: TGCGCCAGTAGACTAGCGAGAACGAACACCGGGGAGCTGTTTTTT

d_call: .
clone_size: .
v_call: TRBV28
j_call: TRBJ2-2
cdr3_aa: CASSFLRGGTGELFF
cdr3_nt: TGTGCCAGCAGTTTCTTGAGGGGGGGCACCGGGGAGCTGTTTTTT

d_call: TRBD1
clone_size: .
v_call: TRBV9
j_call: TRBJ2-7
cdr3_aa: CASSAHRGSYEQYF
cdr3_nt: TGTGCCAGCAGCGCGCACAGGGGCTCCTACGAGCAGTACTTC

d_call: .
clone_size: .
v_call: TRBV19
j_call: TRBJ2-7
cdr3_aa: CASSKRGRGPYEQYF
cdr3_nt: TGTGCCAGTAGTAAAAGAGGGCGGGGTCCCTACGAGCAGTACTTC

d_call: TRBD1
clone_size: .
v_call: TRBV5-1
j_call: TRBJ1-3
cdr3_aa: CASSSGTAAGNTIYF
cdr3_nt: TGCGCCAGCAGCTCAGGGACAGCGGCTGGAAACACCATATATTTT

d_call: TRBD1
clone_size: once
v_call: TRBV27
j_call: TRBJ2-5
cdr3_aa: CASSLYWDRGVETQYF
cdr3_nt: TGTGCCAGCAGTTTATACTGGGACAGGGGGGTCGAGACCCAGTACTTC

d_call: .
clone_size: .
v_call: TRBV6-5
j_call: TRBJ2-7
cdr3_aa: CASSRPRRDIYEQYF
cdr3_nt: TGTGCCAGCAGTAGACCCCGGCGGGATATCTACGAGCAGTACTTC

d_call: TRBD2
clone_size: .
v_call: TRBV7-9
j_call: TRBJ2-1
cdr3_aa: CASSRKRLADYNEQFF
cdr3_nt: TGTGCCAGCAGCCGAAAAAGACTAGCGGACTACAATGAGCAGTTCTTC

d_call: TRBD2
clone_size: once
v_call: TRBV7-9
j_call: TRBJ2-7
cdr3_aa: CATSRPGLAAEQYF
cdr3_nt: TGTGCCACCTCGCGTCCCGGACTAGCGGCTGAGCAGTACTTC

d_call: .
clone_size: .
v_call: TRBV4-1
j_call: TRBJ2-5
cdr3_aa: CASSQRIQETQYF
cdr3_nt: TGCGCCAGCAGCCAGAGGATTCAAGAGACCCAGTACTTC

d_call: TRBD2
clone_size: .
v_call: TRBV10-3
j_call: TRBJ2-1
cdr3_aa: CAILKREGYNEQFF
cdr3_nt: TGTGCCATCTTAAAGCGGGAGGGGTACAATGAGCAGTTCTTC

d_call: TRBD2
clone_size: .
v_call: TRBV9
j_call: TRBJ2-5
cdr3_aa: CASSVATSGIRETQYF
cdr3_nt: TGTGCCAGCAGCGTAGCTACTAGCGGGATACGGGAGACCCAGTACTTC

d_call: .
clone_size: .
v_call: TRBV7-3
j_call: TRBJ2-3
cdr3_aa: CASSPQGGFIDTQYF
cdr3_nt: TGTGCCAGCAGCCCCCAAGGGGGTTTTATAGATACGCAGTATTTT

d_call: TRBD2
clone_size: once
v_call: TRBV25-1
j_call: TRBJ2-2
cdr3_aa: CASSEFRTSGSTGELFF
cdr3_nt: TGTGCCAGCAGTGAATTTAGGACTAGCGGGAGTACCGGGGAGCTGTTTTTT

d_call: .
clone_size: once
v_call: TRBV5-4
j_call: TRBJ2-5
cdr3_aa: CASSLSGRSQETQYF
cdr3_nt: TGTGCCAGCAGCTTGAGCGGCAGGAGCCAAGAGACCCAGTACTTC

d_call: .
clone_size: .
v_call: TRBV6-5
j_call: TRBJ2-5
cdr3_aa: CASSYPSETQYF
cdr3_nt: TGTGCCAGCAGTTACCCCTCAGAGACCCAGTACTTC

d_call: TRBD2
clone_size: .
v_call: TRBV5-6
j_call: TRBJ2-1
cdr3_aa: CASIYQRDLYNEQFF
cdr3_nt: TGTGCCAGCATCTACCAGCGGGACCTCTACAATGAGCAGTTCTTC

d_call: .
clone_size: .
v_call: TRBV2
j_call: TRBJ2-1
cdr3_aa: CASSDRGPTGNEQFF
cdr3_nt: TGTGCCAGCAGTGATCGCGGGCCTACAGGGAATGAGCAGTTCTTC

d_call: .
clone_size: .
v_call: TRBV6-1
j_call: TRBJ1-5
cdr3_aa: CASSGGPHQPQHF
cdr3_nt: TGTGCCAGCAGTGGTGGGCCGCATCAGCCCCAGCATTTT

d_call: .
clone_size: .
v_call: TRBV9
j_call: TRBJ2-2
cdr3_aa: CASSVVGGTGELFF
cdr3_nt: TGTGCCAGCAGCGTAGTAGGGGGCACCGGGGAGCTGTTTTTT

d_call: TRBD2
clone_size: few
v_call: TRBV4-3
j_call: TRBJ2-1
cdr3_aa: CASSHQTSGSEVNEQFF
cdr3_nt: TGCGCCAGCAGCCACCAAACTAGCGGGAGTGAGGTAAATGAGCAGTTCTTC

d_call: TRBD1
clone_size: .
v_call: TRBV28
j_call: TRBJ2-3
cdr3_aa: CASSLWGTDYTDTQYF
cdr3_nt: TGTGCCAGCAGTTTATGGGGGACAGACTACACAGATACGCAGTATTTT

d_call: .
clone_size: .
v_call: TRBV6-5
j_call: TRBJ1-3
cdr3_aa: CASTLSRGGNTIYF
cdr3_nt: TGTGCCAGCACTCTTTCTCGGGGTGGAAACACCATATATTTT

d_call: TRBD1
clone_size: .
v_call: TRBV19
j_call: TRBJ1-5
cdr3_aa: CASSIADGQGAFGNQPQHF
cdr3_nt: TGTGCCAGTAGTATAGCCGACGGACAGGGGGCTTTTGGCAATCAGCCCCAGCATTTT

d_call: TRBD2
clone_size: .
v_call: TRBV4-1
j_call: TRBJ2-3
cdr3_aa: CASSQAGTSKPDTQYF
cdr3_nt: TGCGCCAGCAGCCAAGCCGGGACTAGCAAGCCAGATACGCAGTATTTT

d_call: TRBD1
clone_size: .
v_call: TRBV27
j_call: TRBJ2-7
cdr3_aa: CASSILTGTGYHEQYF
cdr3_nt: TGTGCCAGCAGTATCTTGACCGGGACAGGGTACCACGAGCAGTACTTC

d_call: TRBD1
clone_size: .
v_call: TRBV19
j_call: TRBJ1-5
cdr3_aa: CASSMTGVRQPQHF
cdr3_nt: TGTGCCAGTAGTATGACAGGGGTACGTCAGCCCCAGCATTTT

d_call: .
clone_size: .
v_call: TRBV5-4
j_call: TRBJ2-3
cdr3_aa: CASSPTGATDTQYF
cdr3_nt: TGTGCCAGCAGCCCCACGGGAGCGACAGATACGCAGTATTTT

d_call: TRBD2
clone_size: .
v_call: TRBV4-1
j_call: TRBJ2-3
cdr3_aa: CASSQDRLAGPTDTQYF
cdr3_nt: TGCGCCAGCAGCCAAGATCGGCTAGCGGGACCCACAGATACGCAGTATTTT

d_call: TRBD2
clone_size: .
v_call: TRBV28
j_call: TRBJ2-1
cdr3_aa: CASSPGTSGSWDNEQFF
cdr3_nt: TGTGCCAGCAGTCCGGGGACTAGCGGGTCGTGGGACAATGAGCAGTTCTTC

d_call: TRBD2
clone_size: .
v_call: TRBV25-1
j_call: TRBJ2-1
cdr3_aa: CASRPKEGLAGYNEQFF
cdr3_nt: TGTGCCAGCAGGCCCAAGGAGGGACTAGCGGGGTACAATGAGCAGTTCTTC

d_call: TRBD2
clone_size: .
v_call: TRBV2
j_call: TRBJ2-7
cdr3_aa: CASSAAGTSGRANEQYF
cdr3_nt: TGTGCCAGCAGTGCCGCTGGAACTAGCGGGAGGGCTAACGAGCAGTACTTC

d_call: .
clone_size: .
v_call: TRBV29-1
j_call: TRBJ1-2
cdr3_aa: CSVVGTAPYGYTF
cdr3_nt: TGCAGCGTTGTGGGCACCGCCCCCTATGGCTACACCTTC

d_call: TRBD2
clone_size: .
v_call: TRBV7-9
j_call: TRBJ2-7
cdr3_aa: CASSPTSGRVYEQYF
cdr3_nt: TGTGCCAGCAGCCCCACTAGCGGGAGGGTCTACGAGCAGTACTTC

d_call: .
clone_size: .
v_call: TRBV9
j_call: TRBJ2-3
cdr3_aa: CASSVARAADTQYF
cdr3_nt: TGTGCCAGCAGCGTAGCCAGGGCAGCAGATACGCAGTATTTT

d_call: .
clone_size: .
v_call: TRBV6-5
j_call: TRBJ2-5
cdr3_aa: CASCLGLQETQYF
cdr3_nt: TGTGCCAGCTGCCTGGGGCTACAAGAGACCCAGTACTTC

d_call: .
clone_size: .
v_call: TRBV13
j_call: TRBJ1-1
cdr3_aa: CASSSNMNTEAFF
cdr3_nt: TGTGCCAGCAGCTCAAACATGAACACTGAAGCTTTCTTT

d_call: .
clone_size: few
v_call: TRBV6-5
j_call: TRBJ2-7
cdr3_aa: CASSPRTASSYEQYF
cdr3_nt: TGTGCCAGCAGTCCCCGGACAGCCTCTTCCTACGAGCAGTACTTC

d_call: .
clone_size: .
v_call: TRBV7-3
j_call: TRBJ2-1
cdr3_aa: CASSLWSGEYNEQFF
cdr3_nt: TGTGCCAGCAGCCTTTGGAGCGGAGAGTACAATGAGCAGTTCTTC

d_call: TRBD2
clone_size: .
v_call: TRBV5-1
j_call: TRBJ2-3
cdr3_aa: CASSGTSGRLTDTQYF
cdr3_nt: TGCGCCAGCAGCGGGACTAGCGGGAGATTGACAGATACGCAGTATTTT

d_call: .
clone_size: .
v_call: TRBV7-9
j_call: TRBJ2-1
cdr3_aa: CASSDNRDLRYNEQFF
cdr3_nt: TGTGCCAGCAGCGATAACAGGGACCTCAGATACAATGAGCAGTTCTTC

d_call: .
clone_size: .
v_call: TRBV19
j_call: TRBJ2-7
cdr3_aa: CASSSWSTYEQYF
cdr3_nt: TGTGCCAGTAGTTCCTGGTCTACCTACGAGCAGTACTTC

d_call: TRBD2
clone_size: .
v_call: TRBV5-1
j_call: TRBJ2-7
cdr3_aa: CASSLRLAGDQAYEQYF
cdr3_nt: TGCGCCAGCAGCTTGCGACTAGCGGGAGATCAAGCCTACGAGCAGTACTTC

d_call: .
clone_size: .
v_call: TRBV28
j_call: TRBJ2-7
cdr3_aa: CASSFPTVYEQYF
cdr3_nt: TGTGCCAGCAGTTTTCCGACAGTCTACGAGCAGTACTTC

d_call: .
clone_size: .
v_call: TRBV15
j_call: TRBJ2-5
cdr3_aa: CATSRDQSGLGDGTQYF
cdr3_nt: TGTGCCACCAGCAGAGATCAGTCGGGACTGGGAGACGGGACCCAGTACTTC

d_call: TRBD1
clone_size: .
v_call: TRBV25-1
j_call: TRBJ2-5
cdr3_aa: CASSAPTGGRETQYF
cdr3_nt: TGTGCCAGCAGCGCCCCGACAGGGGGGCGGGAGACCCAGTACTTC

d_call: TRBD1
clone_size: .
v_call: TRBV18
j_call: TRBJ1-2
cdr3_aa: CASSLTIRDRGLGYGYTF
cdr3_nt: TGTGCCAGCTCACTTACAATTAGGGACAGGGGGCTCGGCTATGGCTACACCTTC